Given below is one T cell receptor beta chain in context. Authors' methods: Nucleated cell number was recorded as an estimate derived from reference gene primer amplification. This table comes from immunoSEQ multiplex PCR, and its TCRdb copy is limited to in-frame clones, with some not included. From that table come the V and J calls and clone size; the DNA was used to work out D and trimming. The data contain roughly 150,000 clones, around 88% of them seen just once; the ten biggest clones take up around 26%. Germline V gene data show CDR1 as MGHRA and CDR2 as YSYEKL. The V end lost 1 base, the J end lost 2 bases, and 14 bases lay between the germline ends. This CDR3 region has 16 residues. This sample was taken from a study of blood T cell repertoires in COVID-19. About the study: T cells, B-cell-depleted T cells, or PBMCs provided the cDNA or gDNA that served as material.

This clonotype originated in a human donor in a cohort sampled during active COVID-19. The chain employs TRBV4-1 and TRBJ1-2; no clear D. Sequences were obtained from peripheral blood. The DNA for the CDR3 is TGCGCCAGCAGCCAAGCTAGTCAAATCCCCAACTATGGCTACACCTTC. Residues: CASSQASQIPNYGYTF.